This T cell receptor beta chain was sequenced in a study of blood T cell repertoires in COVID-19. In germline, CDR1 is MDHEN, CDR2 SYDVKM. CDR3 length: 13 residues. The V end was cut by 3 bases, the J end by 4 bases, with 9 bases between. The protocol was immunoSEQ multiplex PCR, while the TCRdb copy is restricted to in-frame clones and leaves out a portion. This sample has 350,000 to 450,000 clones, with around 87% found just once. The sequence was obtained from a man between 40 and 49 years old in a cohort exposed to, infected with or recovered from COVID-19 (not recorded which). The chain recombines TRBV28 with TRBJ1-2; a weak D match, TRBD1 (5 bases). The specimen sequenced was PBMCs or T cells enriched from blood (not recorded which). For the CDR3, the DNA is TGTGCCAGCAGTTTCCAACAGGCCTATGGCTACACCTTC. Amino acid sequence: CASSFQQAYGYTF.